Presented here are 26 T cell receptor beta chains from one specimen sequenced in a study of early T cells in non-severe SARS-CoV-2 infection. TCRdb analysed the 5' RACE reads with MiXCR anew, one entry per CDR3 protein. The table lists 70,000 or so distinct CDR3 sequences, 12% of them singletons. The sequenced material came from whole blood. The source is an adult who was a healthcare worker with PCR-confirmed SARS-CoV-2 infection or an uninfected control (not recorded which).

This clonotype was counted a few times. The V and J genes are TRBV12-2 and TRBJ2-1; the D call of TRBD2 is as the table states it, not checked on the DNA. TRBV12-2 is reported as a pseudogene. This CDR3 has 17 residues. In DNA, the CDR3 is TGTGCAAGTCGCATTTCGGAGCGGGGGGGCCCTCGCAATGAGCAGTTCTTC. Translation: CASRISERGGPRNEQFF.

The J gene is TRBJ1-5, the V gene TRBV19; D may be TRBD1 (6 bases). The V end lost 6 bases, the J end lost 0 bases, and 18 bases lay between the germline ends. Germline V gives CDR1 LNHDA, CDR2 SQIVND (reference sequence). The CDR3 consists of 17 residues. DNA for the CDR3: TGTGCCAGTAGCGCCTACAGGACAGTAGATAGCAATCAGCCCCAGCATTTT. It encodes CASSAYRTVDSNQPQHF.

This clonotype was observed a handful of times. The gene calls are TRBV12-3 or TRBV12-4 and TRBJ1-1; tentative D call: TRBD1 (6 bases). The V end was cut by 5 bases, the J end by 2 bases, with 12 bases between. The CDR3 is 14 residues long. CDR3: CASSVGGRNTEAFF. CDR3 sequence (DNA): TGTGCCAGCAGTGTAGGGGGACGAAACACTGAAGCTTTCTTT.

This clonotype was seen ten or more times. The rearrangement joins TRBV6-5 to TRBJ2-7, with D perhaps being TRBD1 or TRBD2 (5 bases each). Trimming shortened V by 0 bases and J by 2 bases, and 5 bases separated the two germline ends. Germline CDR1 MNHEY, CDR2 SVGAGI. The CDR3 is made up of 13 amino acids. The CDR3 loop is CASSYSGAYEQYF. The CDR3 nucleotides are TGTGCCAGCAGTTACTCGGGGGCCTACGAGCAGTACTTC.

The CDR3 sequence is CASRWGGSPLHF. DNA of the CDR3: TGTGCCAGCAGGTGGGGGGGATCACCCCTCCACTTT. The chain is built from TRBV27 and TRBJ1-6, with D possibly being TRBD1 (5 bases). CDR1 is MNHEY and CDR2 is SMNVEV in the germline V gene (reference sequence). This CDR3 has 12 amino acids. V shed 6 bases and J shed 10 bases, with 10 bases lying between them.

The J gene is TRBJ2-1, the V gene TRBV6-2 or TRBV6-3; TRBD2 matches 12 bases. V shed 0 bases and J 4 bases; nucleotides not matched to a gene: 10. CDR1 is MNHEY and CDR2 is SVGEGT in the germline V gene. The CDR3 loop spans 19 amino acids. The CDR3: CASSYSNPLGTSGYNEQFF. CDR3 sequence (DNA): TGTGCCAGCAGTTACTCGAATCCTCTTGGGACTAGCGGGTACAATGAGCAGTTCTTC.

This clonotype was seen a few times. J is TRBJ2-7 and V is TRBV7-9; D unclear. Germline CDR1 and CDR2: SEHNR and FQNEAQ (reference sequence). CDR3 length: 15 residues. Trimming cost V 5 bases and J 2 bases, with 16 bases left between them. The CDR3 nucleotides read TGTGCCAGCAGCGCAGGCTCCCCACGAACCTACGAGCAGTACTTC. Its translation is CASSAGSPRTYEQYF.

This chain uses TRBV7-2 with TRBJ1-2; D not resolved. Germline CDR1 and CDR2: SGHTA and FQGNSA. The CDR3 consists of 14 residues. Trimming cost V 4 bases and J 5 bases, with 14 bases left between them. This CDR3 reads CASSSPAYTYGYTF. CDR3 DNA sequence: TGTGCCAGCAGCTCACCAGCTTACACGTATGGCTACACCTTC.

The CDR3 sequence: CSASGTRGEKLFF. CDR3 sequence (DNA): TGCAGCGCGAGCGGGACGAGAGGGGAAAAACTGTTTTTT. The V and J genes are TRBV29-1 and TRBJ1-4; TRBD1 might be the D (5 bases). The CDR3 runs 13 residues. Germline V lookup: CDR1 SQVTM, CDR2 ANQGSEA. The V gene lost 7 bases and the J gene lost 8 bases, with 17 bases spanning the gap.

This clonotype was recorded at least ten times. The genes are TRBV3-1 and TRBJ2-2, with TRBD2 as a possible D gene (7 bases). Between the trimmed V and J ends, which lost 4 bases and 4 bases, there was a span of 16 bases. Germline CDR1 reads LGHDT; CDR2 reads YNNKEL (reference sequence). This CDR3 is 16 amino acids long. CDR3: CASSPRGPGGTGELFF. As DNA, the CDR3 is TGTGCCAGCAGCCCGCGGGGGCCCGGGGGCACCGGGGAGCTGTTTTTT.

The chain links TRBV7-9 to TRBJ2-4; D ambiguous. The CDR3 sequence is 14 residues long. V was pared by 3 bases and J by 0 bases, with 6 bases between. Germline values: CDR1 SEHNR, CDR2 FQNEAQ (reference sequence). CDR3 sequence: CASSLLGAKNIQYF. The DNA for the CDR3 is TGTGCCAGCAGCTTGCTGGGAGCCAAAAACATTCAGTACTTC.

This rearrangement joins TRBV5-1 to TRBJ2-7, with 12 positions matching TRBD2. The length of the CDR3 is 16 residues. The germline V gene has CDR1 SGHRS and CDR2 YFSETQ. V lost 4 bases, J lost 6 bases, and 11 bases stayed unmatched. The CDR3 loop is CASSPRGLAGGIEQYF. In DNA form, the CDR3 reads TGCGCCAGCAGCCCCCGGGGGCTAGCGGGGGGGATCGAGCAGTACTTC.

The V call is TRBV7-2, the J call TRBJ1-3; 7 bases line up with TRBD1. This CDR3 spans 15 amino acids. V shed 2 bases and J 3 bases; nucleotides not matched to a gene: 4. From germline, CDR1 is SGHTA and CDR2 FQGNSA. CDR3 nucleotides: TGTGCCAGCAGCTTAAGGGGACAGTTTGGAAACACCATATATTTT. Amino acid sequence: CASSLRGQFGNTIYF.

This clonotype was detected only a few times. The chain couples TRBV27 to TRBJ2-3, with 10 positions matching TRBD2. Germline V gene sequence: CDR1 MNHEY, CDR2 SMNVEV (reference sequence). V shed 5 bases and J 3 bases; nucleotides not matched to a gene: 11. The length of the CDR3 is 17 residues. As DNA, the CDR3 is TGTGCCAGCAGTAGAGGTTTGGGGACTAGCGTAACAGATACGCAGTATTTT. This sequence encodes CASSRGLGTSVTDTQYF.

This clonotype occurred a few times. The V and J genes are TRBV18 and TRBJ2-7; D remains ambiguous. Trimming took off 4 bases at V and 0 bases at J, with 4 bases between the two ends. The germline gives CDR1 KGHSH, CDR2 LQKENI. The CDR3 covers 12 residues. The CDR3 coding sequence is TGTGCCAGCTCACACAACTCCTACGAGCAGTACTTC. Translated: CASSHNSYEQYF.

V usage is TRBV5-1 and J usage is TRBJ2-4; 8 positions agree with TRBD1. The CDR3 has 15 amino acids. V was clipped by 2 bases and J by 9 bases; unmatched bases: 10. Germline values: CDR1 SGHRS, CDR2 YFSETQ. The CDR3 here is CASSFQGAGGAIQYF. The CDR3 DNA sequence: TGCGCCAGCAGCTTCCAGGGGGCCGGCGGGGCCATTCAGTACTTC. Variable domain in full (rest from reference TRBV5-1 and TRBJ2-4): KAGVTQTPRYLIKTRGQQVTLSCSPISGHRSVSWYQQTPGQGLQFLFEYFSETQRNKGNFPGRFSGRQFSNSRSEMNVSTLELGDSALYLCASSFQGAGGAIQYFGAGTRLSVL.

A note on this clonotype: The CDR3 does not close with the conserved phenylalanine or tryptophan, likely indicating a read error. The chain carries TRBV12-3 or TRBV12-4 and TRBJ1-4; 7 bases are a match to TRBD1. V trimming: 1 base; J trimming: 11 bases; junction bases outside the gene matches: 7. There are 14 residues in the CDR3. In DNA, the CDR3 is TGTGCCAGCAGTTTAGGACAGGGTTTAGTTAAACTGTTTATT. This encodes CASSLGQGLVKLFI.

This clonotype was recorded at least ten times. V usage is TRBV2 and J usage is TRBJ2-5; D is undetermined. Germline loops: CDR1 SNHLY, CDR2 FYNNEI. Trimming took 8 bases from V and 1 from J, leaving 8 bases between them. The CDR3 is 12 residues long. CDR3 nucleotides: TGTGCCAGCGCACTACTCCAAGAGACCCAGTACTTC. Its protein is CASALLQETQYF. The complete variable domain, with remaining parts taken from reference TRBV2 and TRBJ2-5, reads EPEVTQTPSHQVTQMGQEVILRCVPISNHLYFYWYRQILGQKVEFLVSFYNNEISEKSEIFDDQFSVERPDGSNFTLKIRSTKLEDSAMYFCASALLQETQYFGPGTRLLVL.

This clonotype has ten or more counts. This sequence joins TRBV19 and TRBJ2-2; TRBD1 or TRBD2 may be the D gene (6 bases each). The V end lost 3 bases, the J end lost 4 bases, and 15 bases lay between the germline ends. Germline loops: CDR1 LNHDA, CDR2 SQIVND (reference sequence). The CDR3 totals 16 residues. The CDR3 DNA reads TGTGCCAGTAGTATTGGAGGGGGTATGGCCACCGGGGAGCTGTTTTTT. It specifies CASSIGGGMATGELFF.

This clonotype came up a few times. The chain carries TRBV27 and TRBJ1-2; maybe TRBD1 (6 bases). CDR1 is MNHEY, CDR2 SMNVEV, per germline (reference sequence). V was pared by 6 bases and J by 4 bases, with 21 bases between. The CDR3 is made up of 16 amino acids. The CDR3 DNA is TGTGCCAGCAGCCGGAATCTTCAGGGGCGCGGCTATGGCTACACCTTC. It codes for CASSRNLQGRGYGYTF.

The sample holds a few counts of this clonotype. V is TRBV27 and J is TRBJ2-3, with a tentative D call TRBD2 (7 bases). The germline V and J ends were trimmed by 8 bases and 0 bases, with 18 bases remaining between them. The CDR3 length is 16 residues. Per germline, CDR1 MNHEY and CDR2 SMNVEV (reference sequence). The CDR3 DNA sequence: TGTGCCAGCGGTCCCGGCGGGGGCCCTAGCACAGATACGCAGTATTTT. This translates into CASGPGGGPSTDTQYF.

This clonotype has just a few counts. The chain uses TRBV5-1 and TRBJ2-2; D tentatively reads TRBD1 or TRBD2 (5 bases each). CDR3 length: 17 residues. Germline loops: CDR1 SGHRS, CDR2 YFSETQ. Between the trimmed V and J ends, which lost 7 bases and 6 bases, there was a span of 25 bases. The CDR3 sequence: CASRWGSAPSRPGELFF. CDR3 bases: TGCGCCAGCCGTTGGGGGTCCGCCCCAAGTAGGCCCGGGGAGCTGTTTTTT.

This clonotype was observed many times. V and J are TRBV7-6 and TRBJ2-2; D is possibly TRBD2 (5 bases). Trimming shortened V by 4 bases and J by 5 bases, and 17 bases separated the two germline ends. The CDR3 sequence is 16 residues long. The germline gives CDR1 SGHVS, CDR2 FNYEAQ. The CDR3 nucleotides read TGTGCCAGCAGCTCCGTCCCAGACTGGAGGACCGGGGAGCTGTTTTTT. It codes for CASSSVPDWRTGELFF.

In this sample, this clonotype turned up many times. The CDR3 DNA is TGTGCCAGCAGCGGGAACGTGAACCCGGAGGGGAGTGAGCAGTTCTTC. This translates into CASSGNVNPEGSEQFF. The J gene is TRBJ2-1, the V gene TRBV9; tentative D call: TRBD2 (6 bases). The germline V gene has CDR1 SGDLS and CDR2 YYNGEE. Trimming took 3 bases from V and 9 from J, leaving 22 bases between them. The CDR3 is 16 residues long.

Many counts were recorded for this clonotype. This rearrangement joins TRBV11-2 to TRBJ1-5; D possibly corresponds to TRBD1 (5 bases). Germline CDR1 SGHAT, CDR2 FQNNGV. V lost 2 bases, J lost 4 bases, and 9 bases lay in between. There are 14 residues in the CDR3. CDR3 amino acids: CASSLQGRNQPQHF. CDR3 nucleotide sequence: TGTGCCAGCAGCTTACAGGGAAGGAATCAGCCCCAGCATTTT.

Many counts were recorded for this clonotype. The chain joins TRBV27 to TRBJ2-2; D not certain. Germline V gene lookup returns CDR1 MNHEY and CDR2 SMNVEV (reference sequence). The CDR3 covers 15 residues. Trimming stripped 4 bases from V and 0 bases from J, with 9 bases between. CDR3 in DNA: TGTGCCAGCAGTTCCTATGGGGCGAACACCGGGGAGCTGTTTTTT. It specifies CASSSYGANTGELFF.